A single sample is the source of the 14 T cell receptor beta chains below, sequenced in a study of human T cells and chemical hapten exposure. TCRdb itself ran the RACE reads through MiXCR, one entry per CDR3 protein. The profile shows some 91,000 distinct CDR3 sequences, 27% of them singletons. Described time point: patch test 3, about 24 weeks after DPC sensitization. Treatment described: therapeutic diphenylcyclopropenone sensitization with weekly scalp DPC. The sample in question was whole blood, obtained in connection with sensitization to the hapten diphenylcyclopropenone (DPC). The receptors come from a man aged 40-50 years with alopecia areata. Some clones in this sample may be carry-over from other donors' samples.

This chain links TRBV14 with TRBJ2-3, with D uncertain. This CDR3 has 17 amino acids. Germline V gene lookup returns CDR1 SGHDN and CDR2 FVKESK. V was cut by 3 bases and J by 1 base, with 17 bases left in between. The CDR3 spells CASSHMIPSYCTDTQYF. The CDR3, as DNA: TGTGCCAGCAGCCATATGATCCCCTCTTACTGCACAGATACGCAGTATTTT. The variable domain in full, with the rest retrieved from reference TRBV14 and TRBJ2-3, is EAGVTQFPSHSVIEKGQTVTLRCDPISGHDNLYWYRRVMGKEIKFLLHFVKESKQDESGMPNNRFLAERTGGTYSTLKVQPAELEDSGVYFCASSHMIPSYCTDTQYFGPGTRLTVL.

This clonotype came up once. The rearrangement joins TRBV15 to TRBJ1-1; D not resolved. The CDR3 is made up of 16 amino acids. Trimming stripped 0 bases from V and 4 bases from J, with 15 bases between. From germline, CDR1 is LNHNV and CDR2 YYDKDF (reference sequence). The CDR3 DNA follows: TGTGCCACCAGCAGAGATGGTTCCCGTACGGGCACTGAAGCTTTCTTT. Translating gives CATSRDGSRTGTEAFF.

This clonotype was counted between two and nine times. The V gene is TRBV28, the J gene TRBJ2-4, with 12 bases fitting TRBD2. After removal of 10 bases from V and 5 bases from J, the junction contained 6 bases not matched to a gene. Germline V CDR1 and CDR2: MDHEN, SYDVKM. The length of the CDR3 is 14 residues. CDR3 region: CATLAGGPQNIQYF. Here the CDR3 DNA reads TGTGCCACCCTAGCGGGAGGGCCACAAAACATTCAGTACTTC. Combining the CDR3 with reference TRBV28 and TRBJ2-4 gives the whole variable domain DVKVTQSSRYLVKRTGEKVFLECVQDMDHENMFWYRQDPGLGLRLIYFSYDVKMKEKGDIPEGYSVSREKKERFSLILESASTNQTSMYLCATLAGGPQNIQYFGAGTRLSVL.

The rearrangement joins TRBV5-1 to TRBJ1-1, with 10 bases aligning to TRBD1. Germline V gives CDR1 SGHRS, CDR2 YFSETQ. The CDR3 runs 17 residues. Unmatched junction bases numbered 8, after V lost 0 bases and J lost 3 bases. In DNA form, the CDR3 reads TGCGCCAGCAGCTTGGGAGGGACAGGGGAGTATGACACTGAAGCTTTCTTT. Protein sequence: CASSLGGTGEYDTEAFF.

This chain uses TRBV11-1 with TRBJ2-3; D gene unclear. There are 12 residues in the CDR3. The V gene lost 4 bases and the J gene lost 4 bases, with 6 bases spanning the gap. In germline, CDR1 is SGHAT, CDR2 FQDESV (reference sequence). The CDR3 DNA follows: TGTGCCAGCAGCTCCTTCGCAGATACGCAGTATTTT. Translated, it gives CASSSFADTQYF. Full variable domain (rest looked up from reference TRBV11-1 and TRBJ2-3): EAEVAQSPRYKITEKSQAVAFWCDPISGHATLYWYRQILGQGPELLVQFQDESVVDDSQLPKDRFSAERLKGVDSTLKIQPAELGDSAMYLCASSSFADTQYFGPGTRLTVL.

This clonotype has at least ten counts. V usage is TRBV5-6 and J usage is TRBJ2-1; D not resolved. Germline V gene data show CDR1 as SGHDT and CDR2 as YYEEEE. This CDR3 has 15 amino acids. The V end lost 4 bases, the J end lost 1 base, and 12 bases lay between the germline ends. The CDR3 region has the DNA TGTGCCAGCAGCCTGACTCCTAGGTCCTACAATGAGCAGTTCTTC. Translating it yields CASSLTPRSYNEQFF.

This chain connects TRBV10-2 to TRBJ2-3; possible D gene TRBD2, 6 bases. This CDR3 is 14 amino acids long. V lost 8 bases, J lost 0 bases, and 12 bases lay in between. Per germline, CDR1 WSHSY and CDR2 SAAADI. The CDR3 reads CASAGGTSTDTQYF. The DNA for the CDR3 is TGCGCCAGCGCTGGGGGGACTAGCACAGATACGCAGTATTTT.

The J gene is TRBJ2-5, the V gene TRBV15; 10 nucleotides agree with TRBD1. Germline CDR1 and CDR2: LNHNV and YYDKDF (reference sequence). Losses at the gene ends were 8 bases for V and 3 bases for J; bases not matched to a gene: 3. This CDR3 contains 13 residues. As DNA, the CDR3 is TGTGCCACCGCCGGGACAGGGGAAGAGACCCAGTACTTC. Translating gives CATAGTGEETQYF.

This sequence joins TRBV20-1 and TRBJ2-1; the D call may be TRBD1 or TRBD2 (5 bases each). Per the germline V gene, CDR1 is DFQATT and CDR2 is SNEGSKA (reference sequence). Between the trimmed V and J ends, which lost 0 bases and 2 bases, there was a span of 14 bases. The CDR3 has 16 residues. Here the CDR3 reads CSARDPRDGPYNEQFF. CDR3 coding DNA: TGCAGTGCTAGAGATCCCCGGGACGGTCCCTACAATGAGCAGTTCTTC.

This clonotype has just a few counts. CDR3 DNA: TGTGCCAGCAGCTTAGGGACAGGGTATTCACCCCTCCACTTT. Protein product: CASSLGTGYSPLHF. This chain uses TRBV7-2 with TRBJ1-6; 8 nucleotides line up with TRBD1. The CDR3 sequence is 14 residues long. The junction had 1 base not matched to a gene; V was cut back by 1 base and J by 8 bases. Germline CDR1 is SGHTA and CDR2 is FQGNSA. Full variable domain (outside the CDR3, taken from reference TRBV7-2 and TRBJ1-6): GAGVSQSPSNKVTEKGKDVELRCDPISGHTALYWYRQSLGQGLEFLIYFQGNSAPDKSGLPSDRFSAERTGGSVSTLTIQRTQQEDSAVYLCASSLGTGYSPLHFGNGTRLTVT.

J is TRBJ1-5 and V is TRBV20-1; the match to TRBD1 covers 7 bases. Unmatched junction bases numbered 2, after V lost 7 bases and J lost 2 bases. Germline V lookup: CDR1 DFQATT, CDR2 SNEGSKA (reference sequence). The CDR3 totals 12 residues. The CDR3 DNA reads TGCAGTGTTGACAGGGGCAATCAGCCCCAGCATTTT. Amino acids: CSVDRGNQPQHF.

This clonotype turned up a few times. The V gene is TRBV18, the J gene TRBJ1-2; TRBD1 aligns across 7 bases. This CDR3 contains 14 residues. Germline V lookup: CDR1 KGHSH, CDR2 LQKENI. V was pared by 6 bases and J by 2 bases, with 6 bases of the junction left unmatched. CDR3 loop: CASSQTGINYGYTF. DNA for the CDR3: TGTGCCAGCTCCCAGACAGGGATCAACTATGGCTACACCTTC. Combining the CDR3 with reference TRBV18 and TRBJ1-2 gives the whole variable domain NAGVMQNPRHLVRRRGQEARLRCSPMKGHSHVYWYRQLPEEGLKFMVYLQKENIIDESGMPKERFSAEFPKEGPSILRIQQVVRGDSAAYFCASSQTGINYGYTFGSGTRLTVV.

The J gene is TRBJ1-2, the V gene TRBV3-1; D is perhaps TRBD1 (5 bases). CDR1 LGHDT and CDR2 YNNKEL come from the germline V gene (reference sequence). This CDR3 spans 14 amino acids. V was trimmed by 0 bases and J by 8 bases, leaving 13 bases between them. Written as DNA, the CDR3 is TGTGCCAGCAGCCAAGATCGCCCAGGGCGAGGCTACACCTTC. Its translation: CASSQDRPGRGYTF.

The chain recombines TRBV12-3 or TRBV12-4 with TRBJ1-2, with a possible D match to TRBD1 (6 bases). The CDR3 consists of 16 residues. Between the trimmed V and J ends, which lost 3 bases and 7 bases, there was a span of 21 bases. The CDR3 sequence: CASSFTLFTGSLGYTF. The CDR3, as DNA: TGTGCCAGCAGTTTTACACTTTTTACAGGGAGTCTTGGCTACACCTTC.